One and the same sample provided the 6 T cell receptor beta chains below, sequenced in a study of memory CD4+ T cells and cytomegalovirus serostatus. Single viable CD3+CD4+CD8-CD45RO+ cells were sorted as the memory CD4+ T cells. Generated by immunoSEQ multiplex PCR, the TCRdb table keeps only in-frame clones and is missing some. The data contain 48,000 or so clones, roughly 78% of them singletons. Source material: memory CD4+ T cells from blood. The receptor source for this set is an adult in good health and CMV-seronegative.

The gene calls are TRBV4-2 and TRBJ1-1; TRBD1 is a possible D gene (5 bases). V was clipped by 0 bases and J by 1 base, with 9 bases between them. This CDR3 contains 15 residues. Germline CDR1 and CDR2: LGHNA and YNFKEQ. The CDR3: CASSQDGGTNTEAFF. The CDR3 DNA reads TGTGCCAGCAGCCAAGATGGGGGAACGAACACTGAAGCTTTCTTT.

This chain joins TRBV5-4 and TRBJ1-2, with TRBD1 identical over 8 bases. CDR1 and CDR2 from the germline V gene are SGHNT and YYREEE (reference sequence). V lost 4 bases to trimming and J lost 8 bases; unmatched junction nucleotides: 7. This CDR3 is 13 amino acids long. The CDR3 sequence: CASSLQGAEGYTF. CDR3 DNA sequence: TGTGCCAGCAGCCTCCAGGGGGCCGAGGGCTACACCTTC. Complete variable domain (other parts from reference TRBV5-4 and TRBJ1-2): ETGVTQSPTHLIKTRGQQVTLRCSSQSGHNTVSWYQQALGQGPQFIFQYYREEENGRGNFPPRFSGLQFPNYSSELNVNALELDDSALYLCASSLQGAEGYTFGSGTRLTVV.

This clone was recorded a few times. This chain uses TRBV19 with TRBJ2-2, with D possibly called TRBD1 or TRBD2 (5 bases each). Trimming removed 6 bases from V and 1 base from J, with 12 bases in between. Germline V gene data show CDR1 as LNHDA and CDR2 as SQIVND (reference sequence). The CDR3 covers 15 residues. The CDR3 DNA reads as TGTGCCAGTAGGGCCGGGACGGTGAACACCGGGGAGCTGTTTTTT. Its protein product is CASRAGTVNTGELFF. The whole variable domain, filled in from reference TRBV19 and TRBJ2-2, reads DGGITQSPKYLFRKEGQNVTLSCEQNLNHDAMYWYRQDPGQGLRLIYYSQIVNDFQKGDIAEGYSVSREKKESFPLTVTSAQKNPTAFYLCASRAGTVNTGELFFGEGSRLTVL.

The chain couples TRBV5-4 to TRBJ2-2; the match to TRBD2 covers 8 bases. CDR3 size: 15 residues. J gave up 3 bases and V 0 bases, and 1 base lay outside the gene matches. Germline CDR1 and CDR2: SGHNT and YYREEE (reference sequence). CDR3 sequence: CASSLAGGDTGELFF. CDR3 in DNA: TGTGCCAGCAGCTTGGCGGGAGGGGACACCGGGGAGCTGTTTTTT.

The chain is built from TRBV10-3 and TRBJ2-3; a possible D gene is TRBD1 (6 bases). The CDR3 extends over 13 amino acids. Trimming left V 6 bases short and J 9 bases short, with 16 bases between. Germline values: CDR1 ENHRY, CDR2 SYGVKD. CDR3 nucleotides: TGTGCCATCAGCCCTTCATCACAGGGCACGCAGTATTTT. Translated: CAISPSSQGTQYF.

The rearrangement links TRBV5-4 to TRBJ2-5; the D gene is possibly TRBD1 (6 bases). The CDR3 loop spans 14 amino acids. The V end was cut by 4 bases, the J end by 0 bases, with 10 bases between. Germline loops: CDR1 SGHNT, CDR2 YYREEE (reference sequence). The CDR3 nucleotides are TGTGCCAGCAGCAGGACAGTGTACCAAGAGACCCAGTACTTC. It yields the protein CASSRTVYQETQYF.